The 21 T cell receptor beta chains below were found in one sample sequenced in a study of T-cell memory formation after mild COVID-19 (dated by TCRdb to 2020 to 2022). Preparation of the library involved 5' RACE. The sequencer listed for this sample is Illumina NovaSeq 6000. Through fastp at Q25 and MiXCR, TCRdb rebuilt clones from the public reads, retaining in-frame beta chains. A single entry per CDR3 protein holds the most common genes and DNA from its merged rows. The sample includes about 270,000 distinct CDR3 sequences, with roughly 16% observed a single time. Approximately 25% of the sample goes to the ten largest clones. Sequencing was done on a sample of PBMCs or a T cell subset sorted from them (not recorded which). The receptors originated from a man younger than 35 who had mild COVID-19 (a few samples of this study predate the infection). The sample titles of this study are shuffled in the database, so cell type and time point are left out; the donor was told from shared clones.

This clonotype has a handful of counts. The chain links TRBV4-2 to TRBJ1-1, with D unclear. The V and J ends lost 4 bases and 4 bases respectively, with 16 bases between them. The CDR3 has 15 residues. Germline V CDR1 and CDR2: LGHNA, YNFKEQ. This CDR3 reads CASSPATTVATEAFF. In nucleotides, the CDR3 is TGTGCCAGCAGCCCCGCGACTACGGTGGCCACTGAAGCTTTCTTT.

This clonotype was seen a handful of times. The rearrangement joins TRBV20-1 to TRBJ1-2; 9 positions match TRBD1. The V gene's germline CDR1 is DFQATT and CDR2 SNEGSKA (reference sequence). The CDR3 spans 16 residues. V was clipped by 5 bases and J by 5 bases; unmatched bases: 15. DNA for the CDR3: TGCAGTGCTCGATCTAGGAGAGGACAGGGGCATTATGGCTACACCTTC. Its translation is CSARSRRGQGHYGYTF.

This clonotype was seen only a few times. The chain joins TRBV20-1 to TRBJ2-7, with TRBD2 identical over 8 bases. Trimming at V came to 6 bases and at J to 4 bases, leaving 11 bases not matched to a gene. Germline V gives CDR1 DFQATT, CDR2 SNEGSKA (reference sequence). CDR3 length: 14 residues. CDR3 loop: CSANLGTRLYEQYF. CDR3 sequence (DNA): TGCAGTGCCAATCTCGGGACTAGACTTTACGAGCAGTACTTC.

The chain employs TRBV7-9 and TRBJ2-5; D tentatively reads TRBD1 or TRBD2 (5 bases each). Germline CDR1 SEHNR, CDR2 FQNEAQ (reference sequence). This CDR3 comprises 13 residues. Trimming took 5 bases from V and 7 from J, leaving 14 bases between them. CDR3 in amino acids: CASSPSPGPTQYF. CDR3 DNA: TGTGCCAGCAGCCCGAGTCCGGGGCCGACCCAGTACTTC.

The chain has TRBV5-5 and TRBJ2-3; 7 bases match TRBD2. J lost 4 bases, V lost 1 base, and 12 bases had no gene match. Germline V gene lookup returns CDR1 SGHKS and CDR2 YYEKEE (reference sequence). CDR3 size: 17 residues. CDR3 DNA sequence: TGTGCCAGCAGCTTGTTATCTTCGGGGGGTGGTGCAGATACGCAGTATTTT. Amino acids: CASSLLSSGGGADTQYF.

This clonotype has ten or more counts. The chain joins TRBV5-1 to TRBJ2-3; D gene ambiguous. Germline lookup yields CDR1 SGHRS and CDR2 YFSETQ. This CDR3 is built from 13 residues. Trimming removed 1 base from V and 2 bases from J, with 5 bases in between. Here the CDR3 DNA reads TGCGCCAGCAGCTTGCCAGCCACAGATACGCAGTATTTT. Residues: CASSLPATDTQYF.

V and J are TRBV2 and TRBJ2-7, with D unresolved. V was pared by 0 bases and J by 0 bases, with 9 bases between. The germline V gene encodes CDR1 SNHLY and CDR2 FYNNEI. This CDR3 is 15 amino acids long. The CDR3 DNA reads as TGTGCCAGCAGTGAAGCGCCAGTGGTCTCCTACGAGCAGTACTTC. As protein: CASSEAPVVSYEQYF.

In its sample, this clonotype was seen a few times. The chain joins TRBV5-1 to TRBJ1-5, with TRBD1 matching over 7 bases. The CDR3 has 15 amino acids. Germline trimming cut 4 bases from V and 4 bases from J; bases unmatched to any gene: 8. Germline CDR1 is SGHRS and CDR2 is YFSETQ. CDR3 loop: CASSPLTGVNQPQHF. CDR3 coding DNA: TGCGCCAGCAGCCCCCTTACAGGGGTGAATCAGCCCCAGCATTTT.

This clonotype was counted ten times or more. The chain uses TRBV7-9 and TRBJ2-5; D not certain. The CDR3 loop spans 14 amino acids. Trimming stripped 4 bases from V and 2 bases from J, with 11 bases between. Germline CDR1 is SEHNR and CDR2 is FQNEAQ (reference sequence). CDR3 amino acids: CASSYWAVQETQYF. DNA of the CDR3: TGTGCCAGCAGCTATTGGGCCGTGCAAGAGACCCAGTACTTC.

J is TRBJ2-3 and V is TRBV14; 7 nucleotides align to TRBD2. The V gene end was trimmed by 4 bases and the J gene end by 2 bases; junction bases not matched to a gene: 3. In germline, CDR1 is SGHDN, CDR2 FVKESK. The CDR3 contains 14 residues. The chain's CDR3 is CASSRLADTDTQYF. The CDR3 DNA sequence: TGTGCCAGCAGCCGCCTAGCGGACACAGATACGCAGTATTTT.

This clonotype came up many times. This rearrangement joins TRBV7-6 to TRBJ2-3; no reliable D call. The CDR3 loop spans 13 amino acids. Germline values: CDR1 SGHVS, CDR2 FNYEAQ. V shed 4 bases and J shed 3 bases, with 8 bases lying between them. This chain's CDR3 is CASSSGNTDTQYF. In DNA, the CDR3 is TGTGCCAGCAGCTCCGGTAATACAGATACGCAGTATTTT. Drawing the rest from reference TRBV7-6 and TRBJ2-3, the complete variable domain is GAGVSQSPRYKVTKRGQDVALRCDPISGHVSLYWYRQALGQGPEFLTYFNYEAQQDKSGLPNDRFSAERPEGSISTLTIQRTEQRDSAMYRCASSSGNTDTQYFGPGTRLTVL.

The J gene is TRBJ1-2, the V gene TRBV7-8; 8 nucleotides agree with TRBD1. The CDR3 totals 15 residues. The junction had 9 bases not matched to a gene; V was cut back by 4 bases and J by 5 bases. Looked up from germline, CDR1 is SGHVS and CDR2 is FQNEAQ. The CDR3 nucleotides are TGTGCCAGCAGCTCCGCCGGGACAGGTCATTATGGCTACACCTTC. Protein product: CASSSAGTGHYGYTF.

The genes are TRBV27 and TRBJ1-1; no firm D call. Germline-derived CDR1 and CDR2 are MNHEY and SMNVEV (reference sequence). V was clipped by 9 bases and J by 1 base, with 12 bases between them. The CDR3 runs 13 residues. CDR3 in DNA: TGTGCCAGTTCCCAGCTAACGAACACTGAAGCTTTCTTT. This encodes CASSQLTNTEAFF.

This clonotype was seen more than once but under ten times. The chain combines TRBV5-1 with TRBJ2-1, with 11 bases fitting TRBD1. V shed 3 bases, J shed 8 bases, and the junction held 7 bases outside the gene matches. The germline CDR1 and CDR2 sequences are SGHRS and YFSETQ. There are 15 residues in the CDR3. CDR3 protein: CASSYRDRGWDEQFF. The CDR3 DNA is TGCGCCAGCAGCTACCGGGACAGGGGGTGGGATGAGCAGTTCTTC.

The chain couples TRBV4-3 to TRBJ2-3; 8 bases fit TRBD1. This CDR3 comprises 15 residues. The junction had 6 bases not matched to a gene; V was cut back by 1 base and J by 6 bases. In germline, CDR1 is LGHNA, CDR2 YSLEER. CDR3 residues: CASSQGLQGVDTQYF. The CDR3 DNA reads as TGCGCCAGCAGCCAAGGGCTACAGGGGGTTGATACGCAGTATTTT.

This clonotype has a handful of counts. V usage is TRBV11-2 and J usage is TRBJ2-5; TRBD1 aligns across 8 bases. J lost 4 bases, V lost 6 bases, and 1 base had no gene match. CDR1 SGHAT and CDR2 FQNNGV come from the germline V gene. The CDR3 totals 12 residues. The CDR3 bases are TGTGCCAGCAGAGGACAGGGAGAGACCCAGTACTTC. This gives the protein CASRGQGETQYF.

V and J are TRBV6-5 and TRBJ2-1, with D possibly being TRBD2 (5 bases). The CDR3 is made up of 15 amino acids. The V and J ends lost 6 bases and 0 bases respectively, with 12 bases between them. CDR1 is MNHEY and CDR2 is SVGAGI in the germline V gene. CDR3: CASRPLGSSYNEQFF. The CDR3, as DNA: TGTGCCAGCAGGCCACTAGGTAGCTCCTACAATGAGCAGTTCTTC.

The chain carries TRBV11-2 and TRBJ2-5; no definite D call. CDR1 is SGHAT and CDR2 is FQNNGV in the germline V gene. Trimming took 2 bases from V and 2 from J, leaving 21 bases between them. The CDR3 spans 18 residues. The CDR3 loop is CASSLWTRGRASQETQYF. The CDR3 region has the DNA TGTGCCAGCAGCTTATGGACGCGCGGCAGAGCCTCACAAGAGACCCAGTACTTC.

The gene calls are TRBV5-1 and TRBJ2-3; D gene uncertain. CDR1 is SGHRS and CDR2 is YFSETQ in the germline V gene. Trimming removed 2 bases from V and 6 bases from J, with 10 bases in between. The CDR3 spans 13 residues. As DNA, the CDR3 is TGCGCCAGCAGCTTAGCTATTCCGGATACGCAGTATTTT. Its translation is CASSLAIPDTQYF.

This clonotype was picked up a small number of times. The J gene is TRBJ2-2, the V gene TRBV20-1; D remains ambiguous. Germline loops: CDR1 DFQATT, CDR2 SNEGSKA (reference sequence). V was cut by 3 bases and J by 6 bases, with 14 bases left in between. This CDR3 has 14 amino acids. The DNA for the CDR3 is TGCAGTGCTAGCGGCCAGGAGACTGCCGGGGAGCTGTTTTTT. As protein: CSASGQETAGELFF.

This clonotype came up a few times. The V and J genes are TRBV4-1 and TRBJ2-7, with a tentative D call TRBD2 (5 bases). The CDR3 has 14 amino acids. CDR1 and CDR2 from the germline V gene are MGHRA and YSYEKL. V lost 1 base to trimming and J lost 3 bases, with 10 bases between them. This chain's CDR3 is CASSQARGHYEQYF. Here the CDR3 DNA reads TGCGCCAGCAGCCAAGCCAGAGGGCACTACGAGCAGTACTTC.